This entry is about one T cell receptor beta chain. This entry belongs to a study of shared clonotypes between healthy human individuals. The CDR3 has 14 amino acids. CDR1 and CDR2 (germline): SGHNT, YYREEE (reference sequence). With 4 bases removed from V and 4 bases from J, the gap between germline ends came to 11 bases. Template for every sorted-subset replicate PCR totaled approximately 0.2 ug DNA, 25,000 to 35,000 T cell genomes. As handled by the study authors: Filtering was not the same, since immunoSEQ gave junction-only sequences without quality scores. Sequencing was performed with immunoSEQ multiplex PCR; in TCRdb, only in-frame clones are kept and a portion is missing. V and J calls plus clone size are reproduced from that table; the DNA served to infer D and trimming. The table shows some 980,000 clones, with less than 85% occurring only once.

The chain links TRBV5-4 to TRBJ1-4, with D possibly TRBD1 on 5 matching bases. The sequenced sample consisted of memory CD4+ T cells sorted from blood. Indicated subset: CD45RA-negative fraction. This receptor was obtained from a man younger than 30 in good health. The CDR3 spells CASSPGPGNEKLFF. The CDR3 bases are TGTGCCAGCAGCCCGGGACCTGGTAATGAAAAACTGTTTTTT.